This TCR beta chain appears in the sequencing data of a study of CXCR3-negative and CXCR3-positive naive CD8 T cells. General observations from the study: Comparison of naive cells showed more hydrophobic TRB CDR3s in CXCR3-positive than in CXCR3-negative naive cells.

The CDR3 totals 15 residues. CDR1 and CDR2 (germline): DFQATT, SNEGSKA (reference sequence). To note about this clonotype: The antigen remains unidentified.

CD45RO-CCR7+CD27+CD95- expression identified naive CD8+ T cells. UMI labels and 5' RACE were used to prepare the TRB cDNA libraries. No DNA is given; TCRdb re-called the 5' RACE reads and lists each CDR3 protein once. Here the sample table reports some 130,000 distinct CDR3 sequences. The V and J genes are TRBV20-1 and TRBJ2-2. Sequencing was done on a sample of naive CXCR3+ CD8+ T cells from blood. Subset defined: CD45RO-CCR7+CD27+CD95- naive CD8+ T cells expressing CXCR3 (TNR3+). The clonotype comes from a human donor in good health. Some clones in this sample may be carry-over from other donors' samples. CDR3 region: CSARDHGQPTGELFF.